These T cell receptor beta chains were read from a single sample in a study of cytomegalovirus exposure and HLA in healthy donors. TCRdb's table, derived via immunoSEQ multiplex PCR, lists solely in-frame clones and lacks some. Of 150,000 to 200,000 clones in the sample, approximately 82% were seen once. What was sequenced was PBMCs. These receptor sequences come from a woman aged 40 to 50 in good health and CMV-seropositive. CDR3s include the opening cysteine and the closing phenylalanine or tryptophan. D genes are given only for firm matches. Where a row states a size, it is once, few, many or the class of an expanded clone; other rows omit it.

CDR3 DNA,CDR3 protein,V gene,D gene,clone size,J gene
TGCGCCAGCAGCCAAACGACAGCCAGCGCCGAAGAAGCTTTCTTT,CASSQTTASAEEAFF,TRBV4-1,-,few,TRBJ1-1
TGTGCCAGCAGTTCACCGGGACAGGCGGTTTACGAGCAGTACTTC,CASSSPGQAVYEQYF,TRBV5-6,TRBD1,-,TRBJ2-7
TGTGCCAGCACCGGAGTATATGGCTACACCTTC,CASTGVYGYTF,TRBV11-2,-,-,TRBJ1-2
TGTGCCAGCAGCCCTAATAGCGGAAAAGGGGTAGATACGCAGTATTTT,CASSPNSGKGVDTQYF,TRBV7-9,-,-,TRBJ2-3
TGTGCCACCAGCAGAGACATGAGCAATCAGCCCCAGCATTTT,CATSRDMSNQPQHF,TRBV15,-,few,TRBJ1-5
TGCGCCAGCAGTGACTCAGGGGGCGTGCGGGAGACCCAGTACTTC,CASSDSGGVRETQYF,TRBV10-2,TRBD1,-,TRBJ2-5
TGTGCCAGCAGTCGACAGGGAGGAAAGTACAATGAGCAGTTCTTC,CASSRQGGKYNEQFF,TRBV6-4,-,-,TRBJ2-1
TGTGCCAGCAGCTTAGGGACATACAATGAGCAGTTCTTC,CASSLGTYNEQFF,TRBV7-2,-,-,TRBJ2-1
TGTGCCAGCAGCGGGATGGGACTAGCGGGAGGTCACCTCTACGAGCAGTACTTC,CASSGMGLAGGHLYEQYF,TRBV7-2,TRBD2,-,TRBJ2-7
TGCAGCGTTGAAGTACCCCGACTAGCGGGAGTAACAGATACGCAGTATTTT,CSVEVPRLAGVTDTQYF,TRBV29-1,TRBD2,-,TRBJ2-3
TGCGCCAGCAGCTTGGCCGGGGAGGTACGGGATACGCAGTATTTT,CASSLAGEVRDTQYF,TRBV5-1,-,-,TRBJ2-3
TGCAGCGTTGAGGGGACAGGGGATAATGAAAAACTGTTTTTT,CSVEGTGDNEKLFF,TRBV29-1,TRBD1,-,TRBJ1-4
TGTGCCAGCAGTCTGCGGGGAGGAGGGTCTTACGAGCAGTACTTC,CASSLRGGGSYEQYF,TRBV28,-,-,TRBJ2-7
TGTGCCAGCAGTGAAGTAGCGCGACTAGAGGTCAATGAGCAGTTCTTC,CASSEVARLEVNEQFF,TRBV6-1,-,-,TRBJ2-1
TGTGCCATCAGTGAGTCGATTAATGACAGGCACTATGGCTACACCTTC,CAISESINDRHYGYTF,TRBV10-3,-,few,TRBJ1-2
TGTGCCAGCGGACCTCGACCGTCAGGGTGGAGACTCTCAGGGGAACTGTTTTTT,CASGPRPSGWRLSGELFF,TRBV28,-,few,TRBJ1-4
TGTGCCAGCAGACGGACAGGGGGCACTCCCTACGAGCAGTACTTC,CASRRTGGTPYEQYF,TRBV2,TRBD1,once,TRBJ2-7
TGTGCCAGCAGTCCTACAGCATCCTCTGGAAACACCATATATTTT,CASSPTASSGNTIYF,TRBV28,-,-,TRBJ1-3
TGCGCCAGCAGCTTGGTTGAGAGGGCTGGGGCAGATACGCAGTATTTT,CASSLVERAGADTQYF,TRBV5-1,-,-,TRBJ2-3
TGTGCCAGCAGCTTAGTGGCAGGGGCCTACGAGCAGTACTTC,CASSLVAGAYEQYF,TRBV7-8,-,-,TRBJ2-7
TGTGCCAGCAGCTCCGGGGAGAACTACGAGCAGTACTTC,CASSSGENYEQYF,TRBV27,-,-,TRBJ2-7
TGTGCCAGCAGCTTAGCTTGGACTAGCGGGAGCGTGGGGTGGGAGCAGTACTTC,CASSLAWTSGSVGWEQYF,TRBV7-2,TRBD2,few,TRBJ2-7
TGTTCCAGCAGCTTAGGGTGGGGGCCGATGAACACCGGGGAGCTGTTTTTT,CSSSLGWGPMNTGELFF,TRBV7-9,-,-,TRBJ2-2
TGTGCCAGCAGTTTTCTGAGGGAAGGCTACACCTTC,CASSFLREGYTF,TRBV28,-,-,TRBJ1-2
TGTGCCAGCTCACCGCCCGCTAGACTGAACACTGAAGCTTTCTTT,CASSPPARLNTEAFF,TRBV18,-,-,TRBJ1-1
TGTGCCAGCAGTGAATTCTTCGGCGGGAGGGCCTGTGAGCAGTACTTC,CASSEFFGGRACEQYF,TRBV6-1,TRBD2,-,TRBJ2-7
TGTGCCAGCTCACCACGCAGGGACACCGGGGAGCTGTTTTTT,CASSPRRDTGELFF,TRBV18,-,-,TRBJ2-2
TGTGCCAGCAGTCGAGGGGGAGCGGGAGAGGGGGCAGATACGCAGTATTTT,CASSRGGAGEGADTQYF,TRBV28,TRBD2,-,TRBJ2-3
TGTGCCAGCTCACGAAGGACTAGCGGAACCGGGGAGCTGTTTTTT,CASSRRTSGTGELFF,TRBV18,TRBD2,-,TRBJ2-2
TGTGCCAGCTCTGGGACAAGGCAAGAGACCCAGTACTTC,CASSGTRQETQYF,TRBV18,-,-,TRBJ2-5
TGTGCCAGCAGCAAGGACAGGACAAACACTGAAGCTTTCTTT,CASSKDRTNTEAFF,TRBV11-1,TRBD1,-,TRBJ1-1
TGTGCCAGCAGCTCGCCAAGCGGGAGGGCCTACGAGCAGTACTTC,CASSSPSGRAYEQYF,TRBV7-2,TRBD2,-,TRBJ2-7
TGTGCCAGCAGCTCGGGACTCCCAGCTTCCCGCAATGAGCAGTTCTTC,CASSSGLPASRNEQFF,TRBV7-2,-,few,TRBJ2-1
TGTGCCAGCAGTGAAGTGGGACTAGCGGCCTTTGGGGCCTACGAGCAGTACTTC,CASSEVGLAAFGAYEQYF,TRBV2,TRBD2,-,TRBJ2-7
TGTGCCAGCAGCGTAGGTGGACAGGGTGGAAACACCATATATTTT,CASSVGGQGGNTIYF,TRBV9,TRBD1,-,TRBJ1-3
TGTGCCAGCAGCTTAATCGGGGGTGTCGAGACCCAGTACTTC,CASSLIGGVETQYF,TRBV11-2,-,-,TRBJ2-5
TGTGCCAGCAGTTGGTTAGCGGGAGGGCTGGGTGAGCAGTTCTTC,CASSWLAGGLGEQFF,TRBV28,TRBD2,-,TRBJ2-1
TGTGCCAGCAGCCAAACTTTAGCGGGAGAGACCTCCTACGAGCAGTACTTC,CASSQTLAGETSYEQYF,TRBV21-1,-,-,TRBJ2-7
TGTGCCAGCAGTGACCTAGCGGGAGTCTCCTACAATGAGCAGTTCTTC,CASSDLAGVSYNEQFF,TRBV6-4,TRBD2,-,TRBJ2-1
TGTGCCAGCAGTGATCTAGGTGCTAGCGCGATCACAGATACGCAGTATTTT,CASSDLGASAITDTQYF,TRBV6-1,-,-,TRBJ2-3
TGTGCCAGCAGCCAAGACACTCCGGGACAGTGGGGAAACACCATATATTTT,CASSQDTPGQWGNTIYF,TRBV14,TRBD1,-,TRBJ1-3
TGTGCCAGCAGCATGGACAGGGGGGAGACCCAGTACTTC,CASSMDRGETQYF,TRBV7-3,TRBD1,-,TRBJ2-5
TGTTCCAGCAGCTCCGTTTTACTCGAAGCTTTCTTT,CSSSSVLLEAFF,TRBV7-9,-,-,TRBJ1-1
TGTGCCACCAGCAGAGATAGAGGCTACCAAGAGACCCAGTACTTC,CATSRDRGYQETQYF,TRBV15,-,-,TRBJ2-5
TGCGCCAGCAGCTTTGAGGGACAGGGGTACACTGAAGCTTTCTTT,CASSFEGQGYTEAFF,TRBV5-1,TRBD1,-,TRBJ1-1
TGTGCCAGCCTAAGCCACGGCTATGGCTACACCTTC,CASLSHGYGYTF,TRBV19,-,-,TRBJ1-2
TGTGCCAGCAGACCTAGCGGGTCAACTTACGAGCAGTACTTC,CASRPSGSTYEQYF,TRBV27,TRBD2,-,TRBJ2-7
TGTGCCAGCACCCGCGAGCGGACCTACAATCAGCCCCAGCATTTT,CASTRERTYNQPQHF,TRBV28,-,-,TRBJ1-5
TGTGCCAGCAGCCGGGTCGGCACAGATACGCAGTATTTT,CASSRVGTDTQYF,TRBV6-6,-,-,TRBJ2-3
TGCGCCAGCAGCTTTTCCAGGGCCCATGAAAAACTGTTTTTT,CASSFSRAHEKLFF,TRBV5-1,-,-,TRBJ1-4
TGTGCCAGCGGGGGGAACAGATTAGGTGCAACTAATGAAAAACTGTTTTTT,CASGGNRLGATNEKLFF,TRBV28,-,once,TRBJ1-4
TGTGCCAGCAGTTTAGTCCAGGGTTCGCAGTATTTT,CASSLVQGSQYF,TRBV28,-,-,TRBJ2-3